This TCR beta chain emerged from a study of CXCR3-negative and CXCR3-positive naive CD8 T cells (dated by TCRdb to about 2019). For context, the study as a whole: Around 140 million TRB reads were obtained in total, roughly 1.5 +/- 0.3 million reads per library. Diversity and physicochemical repertoire analyses were performed on approximately 10 donors pooled from two independent experiments. For the TRBV-TRBJ cluster analysis, the naive subsets came from 5 donors, while the memory cells came from 3 donors.

Comments on this clonotype: No cognate antigen has been identified for it.

Study-wide findings and limitations: TRB CDR3s from CXCR3-positive naive cells showed higher hydrophobicity (lower Kidera factor 4), lower energy, and higher strength and volume indices than CXCR3-negative naive cells. Because surface CD5, which is linked to self-reactivity in mice, was comparable between the naive subsets, TCR interaction strength was also inferred from the physicochemical properties of TRB CDR3s. Repertoire diversity was comparably high in both naive subsets but much lower in memory CD8+ T cells. CXCR3 expression partially decreased after cryopreservation, so most assays used freshly isolated PBMCs. TRBV-TRBJ usage was similar between naive CXCR3-negative and CXCR3-positive cells from the same donor, while memory cells showed distinct patterns.

The listed sequencing device is NextSeq 550. The Human TCR Profiling Kit (MiLaboratory) was used to make UMI-labeled 5' RACE TRB cDNA libraries. cDNA synthesis used the entire amount of extracted RNA, and PCR amplification then used the entire amount of cDNA produced. The libraries were made side by side, with each library going through the same number of PCR cycles. Turning to the authors' computational methods: With a requirement of at least two reads per UMI, MIGEC and MiXCR extracted about 50,000 +/- 10,000 unique UMI-labeled TRB cDNA molecules per library. On average, each library contained approximately 40,000 +/- 10,000 functional in-frame TRB CDR3 nucleotide clonotypes without stop codons. After downsampling to 5000 UMI-labeled TRB molecules per sample, diversity metrics, including normalized Shannon-Wiener and Chao1, were computed in VDJtools. Clonotype-size-weighted physicochemical properties of the central five CDR3 residues (interaction energy, strength, volume and Kidera factor 4) were computed in VDJtools. TCRdb reanalyzed the reads, keeping one entry per CDR3 protein sequence and omitting DNA. These V and J calls rely on TCRdb rather than the paper's analysis. The record for this sample contains about 46,000 distinct CDR3 sequences. The ten largest clones add up to over 2% of the sample.

The germline V gene (reference sequence) specifies SEHNR as CDR1 and FQNEAQ as CDR2. The CDR3 measures 13 amino acids from cysteine to phenylalanine. No DNA sequence was recorded. For each CD8+ T cell subset, flow sorting was done in triplicate, and 250,000 to 300,000 cells per subset went directly into RLT lysis buffer. To exclude memory contaminants, naive CD8+ T cells were stringently defined as CD45RO-CCR7+CD27+CD95-. Peripheral blood mononuclear cells were isolated from buffy coats using standard density gradient centrifugation. A FACSAria III was used to flow-sort naive CD8+ T cells into CXCR3-negative and CXCR3-positive populations. Total RNA was extracted from sorted cells using an RNeasy Mini Kit.

Recombination connected TRBV7-9 to TRBJ1-6; checking the TCRdb D call of TRBD1 is not possible without DNA. The sequence came from a human donor in good health. Some clones in this sample may be carry-over from other donors' samples. Sample: naive CXCR3- CD8+ T cells from blood. This specimen's cell subset or site label, interpreted: CD45RO-CCR7+CD27+CD95- naive CD8+ T cells lacking CXCR3 (TNR3-). The CDR3 protein sequence reads: CASSLGGSSPLHF.